The text below deals with one T cell receptor beta chain. Its antigen is as yet unknown. The data derive from a study of blood T cells in healthy people across ages. The CDR3 contains 15 residues. Germline V gene sequence: CDR1 SGHAT, CDR2 FQNNGV. The V and J ends lost 5 bases and 3 bases, in that order; junction bases with no gene match: 5. PCR was performed a second time for about 7 to 11 cycles using a sample-barcoded 5' primer and a J-beta primer mix. The template-switch adaptor was a 5' adaptor with 12 random nucleotides. It tagged each cDNA molecule. MiXCR, applied by TCRdb to the 5' RACE reads, yields one record per CDR3 protein. The sample lists 650,000 to 1,000,000 distinct CDR3 sequences, under 40% occurring once. Study findings and constraints: A conclusive naive versus antigen-experienced comparison was prevented by the unsorted PBMCs. Investigators viewed diversity estimates from one million T cells as underestimates, the study reported. Long-lived donors had more naive CD4+ cells and higher diversity than aged donors.

What was sequenced was blood. The rearrangement links TRBV11-2 to TRBJ2-1, with 9 bases identical to TRBD1. This TCR derives from a man younger than 35 in good health. The CDR3 DNA reads TGTGCCAGCAGCCCCAGGACAGGGGACTACAATGAGCAGTTCTTC. This sequence encodes CASSPRTGDYNEQFF.